Listed below are T cell receptor beta chains from one sample, sequenced in a study of shared clonotypes between healthy human individuals. Only in-frame clones appear in the TCRdb table, and some are missing; sequencing was by immunoSEQ multiplex PCR. This table holds under 600,000 clones, roughly 98% found once. Sample: naive CD8+ T cells sorted from blood. The receptor set was obtained from a man aged 25-45 years in good health. Each CDR3 is given with its conserved first and last residue. A D gene is named only where the DNA matches it firmly. Some rows have no size entry. The others give once, few or many, or a class for an expanded clone.

d_call,cdr3_length,v_call,j_call,clone_size,cdr3_nt,cdr3_aa
TRBD1,13,TRBV27,TRBJ1-2,-,TGTGCCAGCAGAGGGACAGGGGGAGGTGGCTACACCTTC,CASRGTGGGGYTF
-,15,TRBV4-1,TRBJ2-7,-,TGCGCCAGCAGCCTGAGAGGGGCGGATTCCTACGAGCAGTACTTC,CASSLRGADSYEQYF
-,14,TRBV15,TRBJ2-1,-,TGTGCCACCAGCAGAGAGGACGGACCACTAGAGCAGTTCTTC,CATSREDGPLEQFF
-,16,TRBV9,TRBJ2-3,-,TGTGCCAGCAGCGGCGGACAGAGTTCCTTTACAGATACGCAGTATTTT,CASSGGQSSFTDTQYF
-,11,TRBV29-1,TRBJ2-1,-,TGCAGCGCCGCAGGCAATTACGAACAGTTCTTC,CSAAGNYEQFF
-,18,TRBV5-4,TRBJ2-1,-,TGTGCCAGCATCAAAAGGGGTAGCGGCCTCGCCCCCTACAATGAGCAGTTCTTC,CASIKRGSGLAPYNEQFF
-,16,TRBV11-3,TRBJ2-1,-,TGTGCCAGCAGCCCCCAGGGGCCGAGCTCCTACAATGAGCAGTTCTTC,CASSPQGPSSYNEQFF
TRBD1,15,TRBV19,TRBJ1-5,-,TGTGCCAGTAGTATCTGGGACAGGGAGAATCAGCCCCAGCATTTT,CASSIWDRENQPQHF
-,14,TRBV5-1,TRBJ2-7,once,TGCGCCAGCAGCTTTAGGAGGGGAGAAGACGAGCAGTACTTC,CASSFRRGEDEQYF
-,12,TRBV27,TRBJ2-2,-,TGTGCCAGCAAAGAGGGGGCCGGGGAGCTGTTTTTT,CASKEGAGELFF
TRBD1,15,TRBV7-9,TRBJ2-1,-,TGTGCCAGCAGCCCCTCGACAGGGGAATACAATGAGCAGTTCTTC,CASSPSTGEYNEQFF
TRBD2,15,TRBV7-8,TRBJ2-7,-,TGTGCCAGCAGCTTAGTCCCCAGGACTAGCGCTGAGCAGTACTTC,CASSLVPRTSAEQYF
-,14,TRBV2,TRBJ1-5,-,TGTGCCAGCAGCTATTACGAAAAGCATCAGCCCCAGCATTTT,CASSYYEKHQPQHF
-,15,TRBV14,TRBJ2-7,-,TGTGCCAGCAGCGACGTGGAGCGGATGTACTACGAGCAGTACTTC,CASSDVERMYYEQYF
TRBD1,17,TRBV7-9,TRBJ2-7,-,TGTGCCAGCAGCTCGGGGCTTATGACAGGGGGGCCTTACGAGCAGTACTTC,CASSSGLMTGGPYEQYF
TRBD1,15,TRBV11-2,TRBJ2-1,-,TGTGCCAGCAGCCGCCGGGACAGTTCCTACAATGAGCAGTTCTTC,CASSRRDSSYNEQFF
TRBD2,14,TRBV30,TRBJ2-3,once,TGTGCCTGGAGTACTAGCGGGAGAACAGATACGCAGTATTTT,CAWSTSGRTDTQYF
-,13,TRBV29-1,TRBJ1-1,-,TGCAGCGTTGAGCATGGGGAGGCCACTGAAGCTTTCTTT,CSVEHGEATEAFF
TRBD2,18,TRBV28,TRBJ2-3,-,TGTGCCAGCAGTTTACCCCATATAGCGGGAGGGGTGATCGATACGCAGTATTTT,CASSLPHIAGGVIDTQYF
TRBD2,16,TRBV5-1,TRBJ2-7,-,TGCGCCAGCAGCTTGGAAGCGGGGTACGTCTCCTACGAGCAGTACTTC,CASSLEAGYVSYEQYF
TRBD2,14,TRBV2,TRBJ2-1,-,TGTGCCAGCAGTGATCTAGCGGGAGTAGCTGAGCAGTTCTTC,CASSDLAGVAEQFF
-,14,TRBV5-1,TRBJ2-7,-,TGCGCCAGCAGCTTTGAACAAACCCTAGGAGAGCAGTACTTC,CASSFEQTLGEQYF
-,14,TRBV7-9,TRBJ2-7,once,TGTGCCAGCAGCTTAGTGCCAGGGATCAACGAGCAGTACTTC,CASSLVPGINEQYF
-,14,TRBV5-4,TRBJ1-1,once,TGTGCCAGCAGCTTCTCGGGCGGCAACACTGAAGCTTTCTTT,CASSFSGGNTEAFF
TRBD1,14,TRBV5-1,TRBJ1-1,-,TGCGCCAGCGCCGTTGGCAGGGGGAGGCCTGAAGCTTTCTTT,CASAVGRGRPEAFF
-,14,TRBV27,TRBJ2-2,once,TGTGCCAGCAGTTGGGGGGCGGGCACCGGGGAGCTGTTTTTT,CASSWGAGTGELFF
TRBD1,14,TRBV5-6,TRBJ1-1,-,TGTGCCAGCAGCTTTTCAGGGGGAGCCACTGAAGCTTTCTTT,CASSFSGGATEAFF
-,13,TRBV28,TRBJ1-5,-,TGTGCCAGCAGTACTCAGGGGAATCAGCCCCAGCATTTT,CASSTQGNQPQHF
-,14,TRBV7-2,TRBJ2-5,-,TGTGCCAGCAGCTTAAAGGCGAGGGATGAGACCCAGTACTTC,CASSLKARDETQYF
-,15,TRBV27,TRBJ1-2,-,TGTGCCAGCAGTTTAAACCCTTTCTCTAACTATGGCTACACCTTC,CASSLNPFSNYGYTF
TRBD2,16,TRBV27,TRBJ2-7,once,TGTGCCAGCAGTTCGCCTGGACTAGCGGGTGCCTACGAGCAGTACTTC,CASSSPGLAGAYEQYF
TRBD1,15,TRBV2,TRBJ1-5,-,TGTGCCAGCAGGAGGGGACAGCTCGACGGTCAGCCCCAGCATTTT,CASRRGQLDGQPQHF
-,15,TRBV7-8,TRBJ1-5,-,TGTGCCAGCAGCTCACAGGGTATGGGCAATCAGCCCCAGCATTTT,CASSSQGMGNQPQHF
TRBD2,13,TRBV27,TRBJ2-5,-,TGTGCCAGCAGTTTAGCGGGGGTTAAGGCCCAGTACTTC,CASSLAGVKAQYF
-,15,TRBV4-1,TRBJ2-4,-,TGCGCCAGCAGCCAAAACCAGGGGGCCAAAAACATTCAGTACTTC,CASSQNQGAKNIQYF
TRBD2,17,TRBV7-9,TRBJ2-7,-,TGTGCCAGCAGCGCACTACCGACTAGCGGGAAATGGTACGAGCAGTACTTC,CASSALPTSGKWYEQYF
-,12,TRBV5-5,TRBJ2-7,-,TGTGCCAGCACTACCCTTACCAGTCCTTCCTACTTC,CASTTLTSPSYF
-,13,TRBV5-1,TRBJ1-1,once,TGCGCCAGCAGCTTCGGGTCCAACACTGAAGCTTTCTTT,CASSFGSNTEAFF
TRBD1,16,TRBV28,TRBJ1-5,-,TGTGCCAGCAGTTTATTCGGGACAGGGGGCAATCAGCCCCAGCATTTT,CASSLFGTGGNQPQHF
TRBD2,13,TRBV10-3,TRBJ2-7,once,TGTGCCATCACAGCGGGAGATGCCTACGAGCAGTACTTC,CAITAGDAYEQYF
TRBD2,16,TRBV27,TRBJ2-1,-,TGTGCCAGCAGTTTGGGGACTAGCGGGAGCTACAATGAGCAGTTCTTC,CASSLGTSGSYNEQFF
-,14,TRBV7-9,TRBJ2-7,-,TGTGCCAGCCTCATGGAGGGAAGCTCCTACGAGCAGTACTTC,CASLMEGSSYEQYF
TRBD1,14,TRBV11-3,TRBJ2-7,once,TGTGCCAGCAGCCCGCGGAACAGGGGGTACGAGCAGTACTTC,CASSPRNRGYEQYF
-,16,TRBV2,TRBJ1-1,-,TGTGCCAGCAGTGGGGGTAGGGTTGGGCTGAACACTGAAGCTTTCTTT,CASSGGRVGLNTEAFF
-,14,TRBV2,TRBJ1-4,-,TGTGCCAGCAGGGAGCGGGGGAGTGGTGAAAAACTGTTTTTT,CASRERGSGEKLFF
-,15,TRBV9,TRBJ1-3,-,TGTGCCAGCAGCGTAGCGGCAATCTCTGGAAACACCATATATTTT,CASSVAAISGNTIYF
-,13,TRBV6-1,TRBJ2-7,-,TGTGCCAGCAGTGTTGGGACATTTGGCGAGCAGTACTTC,CASSVGTFGEQYF
TRBD2,13,TRBV29-1,TRBJ2-7,-,TGCAGCGCCATGGGAGCGGGGGGCTACGAGCAGTACTTC,CSAMGAGGYEQYF
TRBD2,17,TRBV10-3,TRBJ2-3,-,TGTGCCATCAGCGACGGACTAGCGGGAAACTCCCGGGATACGCAGTATTTT,CAISDGLAGNSRDTQYF
-,12,TRBV7-9,TRBJ1-5,-,TGTGCCAGCAGCCGCGGCAATCAGCCCCAGCATTTT,CASSRGNQPQHF
-,13,TRBV7-8,TRBJ1-1,-,TGTGCCAGCAGCTTAGTGCGGAACACTGAAGCTTTCTTT,CASSLVRNTEAFF
-,13,TRBV10-3,TRBJ2-3,-,TGTGCCATCAGGGGGACTAGCACAGATACGCAGTATTTT,CAIRGTSTDTQYF
-,14,TRBV11-3,TRBJ2-2,-,TGTGCCAGCAGCCCCCCGGCGAGCGCCGGGGAGCTGTTTTTT,CASSPPASAGELFF
-,13,TRBV10-3,TRBJ2-5,-,TGTGCCATCCGTCTGGGCAGTAGGGAGACCCAGTACTTC,CAIRLGSRETQYF
TRBD1,15,TRBV16,TRBJ2-7,-,TGTGCCAGCAGCCAAGGACAGGCGAGCTCCTACGAGCAGTACTTC,CASSQGQASSYEQYF